The 28 T cell receptor beta chains given below trace back to one sample, sequenced in a study of cytomegalovirus exposure and HLA in healthy donors. 13 Jbeta primers and 60 Vbeta primers were used for the PCR. Clones were sequenced by immunoSEQ multiplex PCR, and TCRdb holds only the in-frame ones, with some missing. The data contain 150,000 to 200,000 clones, about three quarters of them seen just once; the ten biggest clones take up approximately 2.4%. Sequences were obtained from PBMCs. Every receptor here comes from a woman between 40 and 55 years old in good health and CMV-seropositive.

This sequence joins TRBV2 and TRBJ2-3; 10 bases align to TRBD2. V lost 4 bases, J lost 5 bases, and 3 bases stayed unmatched. This CDR3 contains 14 residues. The germline V gene has CDR1 SNHLY and CDR2 FYNNEI. In DNA form, the CDR3 reads TGTGCCAGCAGTGCAGCGGGGGGGAGAGATACGCAGTATTTT. Its translation: CASSAAGGRDTQYF. Full variable domain (rest looked up from reference TRBV2 and TRBJ2-3): EPEVTQTPSHQVTQMGQEVILRCVPISNHLYFYWYRQILGQKVEFLVSFYNNEISEKSEIFDDQFSVERPDGSNFTLKIRSTKLEDSAMYFCASSAAGGRDTQYFGPGTRLTVL.

The chain couples TRBV18 to TRBJ2-3; 10 nucleotides line up with TRBD2. In germline, CDR1 is KGHSH, CDR2 LQKENI. CDR3 length equals 15 residues. With 2 bases clipped from V and 4 bases from J, the junction kept 3 bases outside the gene matches. The DNA for the CDR3 is TGTGCCAGCTCACCATTAGCGGGGGGTTCAGATACGCAGTATTTT. Residues: CASSPLAGGSDTQYF.

The chain employs TRBV6-6 and TRBJ2-7, with D perhaps TRBD2 (5 bases). Trimming removed 8 bases from V and 6 bases from J, with 17 bases in between. CDR3 length: 13 amino acids. Germline values: CDR1 MNHNY, CDR2 SVGAGI (reference sequence). The DNA of the CDR3 is TGTGCCAGCGGGGAGACCCGAACGGGCGAGCAGTACTTC. This codes for CASGETRTGEQYF.

The chain combines TRBV19 with TRBJ2-3, with 11 bases matching TRBD2. The V segment lost 5 bases and the J segment 2 bases; nucleotides outside the gene matches: 9. CDR3 length equals 17 residues. Germline V gene lookup returns CDR1 LNHDA and CDR2 SQIVND (reference sequence). The CDR3 loop reads CASSFQLAGASTDTQYF. CDR3 DNA sequence: TGTGCCAGTAGTTTCCAACTAGCGGGGGCCTCCACAGATACGCAGTATTTT.

V gene TRBV11-2 combines with J gene TRBJ2-2, with D possibly matching TRBD1 (6 bases). Trimming took 8 bases from V and 1 from J, leaving 20 bases between them. Germline loops: CDR1 SGHAT, CDR2 FQNNGV. This CDR3 spans 17 amino acids. The CDR3 protein is CASGAPGRGQNTGELFF. The CDR3 DNA reads TGTGCCAGCGGCGCCCCGGGCAGGGGTCAGAACACCGGGGAGCTGTTTTTT.

This chain links TRBV6-1 with TRBJ1-4; 7 bases are a match to TRBD1. The germline V gene encodes CDR1 MNHNS and CDR2 SASEGT. J lost 4 bases, V lost 6 bases, and 5 bases had no gene match. The CDR3 runs 14 residues. CDR3 nucleotides: TGTGCCAGCAGGGAGGACAGGATTAATGAAAAACTGTTTTTT. Amino acid sequence: CASREDRINEKLFF.

This clone was seen a few times. In DNA, the CDR3 is TGTGCCACCAGCAGGGGACAGGTTGTAGGCACTGAAGCTTTCTTT. This translates into CATSRGQVVGTEAFF. V is TRBV15 and J is TRBJ1-1, with 8 positions matching TRBD1. This CDR3 has 15 amino acids. Per germline, CDR1 LNHNV and CDR2 YYDKDF (reference sequence). The V and J ends lost 3 bases and 4 bases, in that order; junction bases with no gene match: 7. Full variable domain (outside the CDR3, taken from reference TRBV15 and TRBJ1-1): DAMVIQNPRYQVTQFGKPVTLSCSQTLNHNVMYWYQQKSSQAPKLLFHYYDKDFNNEADTPDNFQSRRPNTSFCFLDIRSPGLGDTAMYLCATSRGQVVGTEAFFGQGTRLTVV.

The chain links TRBV6-5 to TRBJ2-7; 7 bases align to TRBD1. Germline-derived CDR1 and CDR2 are MNHEY and SVGAGI. The CDR3 covers 13 residues. The ends lost 5 bases at V and 2 bases at J; junction bases unmatched: 3. As DNA, the CDR3 is TGTGCCAGCAGTAAGGACAGGACCTACGAGCAGTACTTC. Translated: CASSKDRTYEQYF.

The J gene is TRBJ2-3, the V gene TRBV30; 12 nucleotides line up with TRBD2. V lost 3 bases to trimming and J lost 5 bases; unmatched junction nucleotides: 6. The CDR3 covers 15 residues. The V gene's germline CDR1 is GTSNPN and CDR2 SVGIG (reference sequence). DNA for the CDR3: TGTGCCTGGAGCTCCGGACTAGCGGGAAGAGATACGCAGTATTTT. It is translated as CAWSSGLAGRDTQYF.

This chain links TRBV6-1 with TRBJ1-6; a weak D match, TRBD1 (6 bases). This CDR3 is 15 amino acids long. Germline loops: CDR1 MNHNS, CDR2 SASEGT. Trimming removed 9 bases at V and 7 bases at J, with 19 bases between. For the CDR3, the DNA is TGTGCCAGGGCAGGGGTGGGAAATTCCAATTCACCCCTCCACTTT. This translates into CARAGVGNSNSPLHF.

CDR3 protein: CASSRGATNEKLFF. Here the CDR3 DNA reads TGTGCCAGCAGCCGAGGCGCAACTAATGAAAAACTGTTTTTT. The chain uses TRBV7-9 and TRBJ1-4; no definite D call. Trimming cost V 5 bases and J 0 bases, with 7 bases left between them. There are 14 residues in the CDR3. The germline V gene encodes CDR1 SEHNR and CDR2 FQNEAQ (reference sequence).

The rearrangement joins TRBV7-2 to TRBJ2-1; the match to TRBD2 covers 8 bases. The CDR3 is 17 residues long. V lost 5 bases, J lost 4 bases, and 13 bases stayed unmatched. From germline, CDR1 is SGHTA and CDR2 FQGNSA. The CDR3 DNA follows: TGTGCCAGCAGCCCCCCGGTACTAGCGGAAAGATACAATGAGCAGTTCTTC. Encoded protein: CASSPPVLAERYNEQFF.

The J gene is TRBJ2-5, the V gene TRBV6-5, with TRBD2 matching 8 bases. The assigned J gene may be wrong: the sequence end matches TRBJ2-7 better. Germline V lookup: CDR1 MNHEY, CDR2 SVGAGI. The CDR3 has 15 residues. This chain's CDR3 is CASSYSLSGGYEQYF. The CDR3 nucleotides are TGTGCCAGCAGTTACTCTCTGAGCGGGGGCTACGAGCAGTACTTC.

The chain combines TRBV7-2 with TRBJ2-1; D is uncertain. The CDR3 is 14 amino acids. CDR1 is SGHTA and CDR2 is FQGNSA in the germline V gene. Trimming took 1 base from V and 7 from J, leaving 11 bases between them. In DNA form, the CDR3 reads TGTGCCAGCAGCTTAGAAGCAGTCGGGAATGAGCAGTTCTTC. Translating it yields CASSLEAVGNEQFF.

This chain connects TRBV6-1 to TRBJ2-2; D may be TRBD2 (6 bases). Germline CDR1 and CDR2: MNHNS and SASEGT. The CDR3 is 16 amino acids. Trimming pared 1 base from V and 1 base from J, leaving 10 bases between. The CDR3 DNA sequence: TGTGCCAGCAGTGAAGGCCCGGGACTGAACACCGGGGAGCTGTTTTTT. It is translated as CASSEGPGLNTGELFF.

The chain uses TRBV4-3 and TRBJ2-1; 9 bases fit TRBD2. With 1 base clipped from V and 8 bases from J, the junction kept 9 bases outside the gene matches. Germline CDR1 is LGHNA and CDR2 is YSLEER. CDR3 length equals 16 residues. As DNA, the CDR3 is TGCGCCAGCAGCCAAGCGCTTAGCGGGAGCTTGCATGAGCAGTTCTTC. Encoded protein: CASSQALSGSLHEQFF.

The chain links TRBV7-2 to TRBJ1-5; perhaps TRBD1 as D (5 bases). The ends were cut back, 7 bases at V and 1 base at J, with 14 bases in the middle. The CDR3 runs to 15 residues. In germline, CDR1 is SGHTA, CDR2 FQGNSA. The CDR3 reads CASTPGGWSNQPQHF. CDR3 in DNA: TGTGCCAGCACCCCGGGGGGTTGGAGCAATCAGCCCCAGCATTTT.

V gene TRBV5-1 combines with J gene TRBJ1-2; a weak D match, TRBD1 (5 bases). CDR3 length equals 13 residues. The V and J ends lost 3 bases and 3 bases respectively, with 9 bases between them. Germline V lookup: CDR1 SGHRS, CDR2 YFSETQ. The CDR3 nucleotides are TGCGCCAGCAGCTCAGACAGTTACTATGGCTACACCTTC. This codes for CASSSDSYYGYTF.

The chain has TRBV5-1 and TRBJ1-2, with a tentative D call TRBD1 (6 bases). Trimming removed 3 bases at V and 8 bases at J, with 17 bases between. Germline V lookup: CDR1 SGHRS, CDR2 YFSETQ. The CDR3 is 14 residues long. The CDR3 reads CASSSQQGMGGYTF. CDR3 DNA: TGCGCCAGCAGCTCCCAACAGGGCATGGGGGGCTACACCTTC. Using reference TRBV5-1 and TRBJ1-2 for the parts outside the CDR3, the full variable domain is KAGVTQTPRYLIKTRGQQVTLSCSPISGHRSVSWYQQTPGQGLQFLFEYFSETQRNKGNFPGRFSGRQFSNSRSEMNVSTLELGDSALYLCASSSQQGMGGYTFGSGTRLTVV.

The chain uses TRBV7-2 and TRBJ2-7; a weak D match, TRBD1 (7 bases). The V gene lost 5 bases and the J gene lost 0 bases, with 11 bases spanning the gap. Germline V CDR1 and CDR2: SGHTA, FQGNSA. This CDR3 region has 14 residues. The CDR3 is CASSAGQRSYEQYF. In DNA form, the CDR3 reads TGTGCCAGCAGCGCGGGACAGCGCTCCTACGAGCAGTACTTC.

This clone was detected a few times. V is TRBV19 and J is TRBJ2-6; tentatively, D is TRBD1 (6 bases). The CDR3 covers 17 residues. V was shortened by 7 bases and J by 2 bases, with 18 bases between the two germline ends. Per the germline V gene, CDR1 is LNHDA and CDR2 is SQIVND (reference sequence). In DNA, the CDR3 is TGTGCCAGTACCGTACTAGTAGGGGGTCCTGGGGCCAACGTCCTGACTTTC. Translating gives CASTVLVGGPGANVLTF.

This clone was detected once. The rearrangement links TRBV7-9 to TRBJ1-5; the D is unclear. The V end lost 2 bases, the J end lost 5 bases, and 10 bases lay between the germline ends. Germline CDR1 reads SEHNR; CDR2 reads FQNEAQ (reference sequence). The length of the CDR3 is 14 residues. The CDR3 reads CASSLSAEHQPQHF. In DNA, the CDR3 is TGTGCCAGCAGCTTATCGGCGGAGCATCAGCCCCAGCATTTT.

There are a few counts of this clone. CDR3 DNA sequence: TGCAGCGTTGAATCACTAGCCGGGGAGCTGTTTTTT. As protein: CSVESLAGELFF. The chain carries TRBV29-1 and TRBJ2-2, with D possibly TRBD2 on 5 matching bases. From germline, CDR1 is SQVTM and CDR2 ANQGSEA. The length of the CDR3 is 12 residues. V lost 2 bases, J lost 6 bases, and 7 bases lay in between.

V usage is TRBV10-3 and J usage is TRBJ2-3; D call uncertain. The ends were cut back, 5 bases at V and 0 bases at J, with 3 bases in the middle. This CDR3 is 12 amino acids long. Germline lookup yields CDR1 ENHRY and CDR2 SYGVKD. DNA of the CDR3: TGTGCCATCAGTTCAAGCACAGATACGCAGTATTTT. It encodes CAISSSTDTQYF.

The rearrangement uses TRBV28 and TRBJ2-7, with 7 bases fitting TRBD1. The CDR3 has 12 residues. Germline CDR1 is MDHEN and CDR2 is SYDVKM. J gave up 3 bases and V 11 bases, and 7 bases lay outside the gene matches. The CDR3 DNA reads as TGTGCCGTGACAGGGCGGAACTACGAGCAGTACTTC. This gives the protein CAVTGRNYEQYF.

The V call is TRBV7-8, the J call TRBJ1-4, with D perhaps matching TRBD1 (5 bases). The length of the CDR3 is 15 residues. The germline V and J ends were trimmed by 3 bases and 10 bases, with 18 bases remaining between them. Germline V CDR1 and CDR2: SGHVS, FQNEAQ. CDR3 in amino acids: CASSLAGGEVGKLFF. The CDR3 DNA reads TGTGCCAGCAGCTTGGCGGGGGGGGAGGTGGGAAAACTGTTTTTT.

This chain uses TRBV27 with TRBJ2-7; D is perhaps TRBD1 (6 bases). Trimming left V 2 bases short and J 2 bases short, with 22 bases between. The CDR3 has 18 amino acids. Germline CDR1 and CDR2: MNHEY and SMNVEV (reference sequence). The CDR3 DNA follows: TGTGCCAGCAGTTTAGCCACCACCTCAGGGGCCACAACCTACGAGCAGTACTTC. Translating gives CASSLATTSGATTYEQYF.

This clone has only a few counts. The J gene is TRBJ1-1, the V gene TRBV11-2; D not resolved. V was cut by 1 base and J by 5 bases, with 11 bases left in between. CDR1 is SGHAT, CDR2 FQNNGV, per germline. The CDR3 consists of 14 residues. CDR3 sequence reads: CASSLGRERTEAFF. The CDR3 bases are TGTGCCAGCAGCTTAGGGCGGGAGCGGACTGAAGCTTTCTTT.